This T cell receptor beta chain originates from a study of blood T cells in healthy people across ages. The second PCR ran about 6 to 11 cycles with a sample-barcoded 5' primer and J-beta primers. TCRdb used MiXCR to reprocess the 5' RACE reads, holding one entry per CDR3 protein. The sample includes around 850,000 distinct CDR3 sequences, 30% to 45% of them seen just once. The CDR3 sequence is 16 residues long. V lost 0 bases and J lost 1; bases outside the gene matches: 5. CDR1 is SNHLY, CDR2 FYNNEI, per germline. The receptor comes from a man aged 18 to 35 in good health. The gene calls are TRBV2 and TRBJ2-7; 8 bases align to TRBD2. The sample consisted of blood. CDR3 region: CASSEAWRGVSYEQYF. DNA for the CDR3: TGTGCCAGCAGTGAAGCGTGGCGGGGGGTATCCTACGAGCAGTACTTC.